This is a list of T cell receptor beta chains from one sample in a study of blood T cell repertoires in COVID-19. This table comes from immunoSEQ multiplex PCR, and its TCRdb copy is limited to in-frame clones, with some not included. The sample records 150,000 or so clones, approximately 80% being singletons. Input material: PBMCs or T cells enriched from blood (not recorded which). These receptors were collected from a man aged 40-50 years who had recovered from COVID-19. CDR3s include the opening cysteine and the closing phenylalanine or tryptophan. Fields, in order: D gene, J gene, V gene, clone size, CDR3 DNA, CDR3 protein. A D gene is named only where the DNA matches it firmly. Clone size appears in some rows only: once, few, many, or a class for an expanded clone.

d_gene: .
j_gene: TRBJ1-1
v_gene: TRBV19
abundance: .
CDR3nt: TGTGCCAGTAGTCCCCGGGGGGGAGGCACTGAAGCTTTCTTT
CDR3aa: CASSPRGGGTEAFF

d_gene: TRBD1
j_gene: TRBJ1-2
v_gene: TRBV29-1
abundance: .
CDR3nt: TGCAGCGTTGAAAAGGGGGACAGTGGGAACTATGGCTACACCTTC
CDR3aa: CSVEKGDSGNYGYTF

d_gene: TRBD2
j_gene: TRBJ2-1
v_gene: TRBV27
abundance: .
CDR3nt: TGTGCCAGCAGAACGGGACTAGCGGGTAATGAGCAGTTCTTC
CDR3aa: CASRTGLAGNEQFF

d_gene: .
j_gene: TRBJ1-5
v_gene: TRBV3-1/TRBV3-2
abundance: .
CDR3nt: TGTGCCAGCAGCCATGCGGCTCCGGGGAGGGGCAATCAGCCCCAGCATTTT
CDR3aa: CASSHAAPGRGNQPQHF

d_gene: .
j_gene: TRBJ2-3
v_gene: TRBV7-9
abundance: .
CDR3nt: TGTGCCAGCAGCCCCGTCGGAGTGATAGCCGATACGCAGTATTTT
CDR3aa: CASSPVGVIADTQYF

d_gene: TRBD2
j_gene: TRBJ2-7
v_gene: TRBV19
abundance: .
CDR3nt: TGTGCCAGTAGTCCGTCTAGCGGTCCCTCCTACGAGCAGTACTTC
CDR3aa: CASSPSSGPSYEQYF

d_gene: TRBD2
j_gene: TRBJ2-7
v_gene: TRBV7-2
abundance: .
CDR3nt: TGTGCCAGCAGCAAAAGTCCTAGCGGTTTCTACGAGCAGTACTTC
CDR3aa: CASSKSPSGFYEQYF

d_gene: .
j_gene: TRBJ1-6
v_gene: TRBV19
abundance: .
CDR3nt: TGTGCCAGTAGTCACCCCAGGGGTGCGAGCAATTCACCCCTCCACTTT
CDR3aa: CASSHPRGASNSPLHF

d_gene: TRBD2
j_gene: TRBJ2-1
v_gene: TRBV9
abundance: .
CDR3nt: TGTGCCAGCAGCGAAACTAGCGGGGGAGGGAATGAGCAGTTCTTC
CDR3aa: CASSETSGGGNEQFF

d_gene: .
j_gene: TRBJ2-7
v_gene: TRBV6-1
abundance: .
CDR3nt: TGTGCCAGCAGTGAAGACAGAAGGTCCTACGAGCAGTACTTC
CDR3aa: CASSEDRRSYEQYF

d_gene: TRBD1
j_gene: TRBJ1-6
v_gene: TRBV5-1
abundance: .
CDR3nt: TGCGCCAGCAGCTTGGAGGGACAGCGGTCACCCCTCCACTTT
CDR3aa: CASSLEGQRSPLHF

d_gene: .
j_gene: TRBJ1-2
v_gene: TRBV6-5
abundance: .
CDR3nt: TGTGCCAGCAGTTACATCGCAGGTCCCTATGGCTACACCTTC
CDR3aa: CASSYIAGPYGYTF

d_gene: .
j_gene: TRBJ1-6
v_gene: TRBV12-3/TRBV12-4
abundance: .
CDR3nt: TGTGCCAGCACCTGGGGCAATTCACCCCTCCACTTT
CDR3aa: CASTWGNSPLHF

d_gene: .
j_gene: TRBJ1-4
v_gene: TRBV3-1/TRBV3-2
abundance: .
CDR3nt: TGTGCCAGCAGCCAAGGGCAGGGGAGTTCTAATGAAAAACTGTTTTTT
CDR3aa: CASSQGQGSSNEKLFF

d_gene: TRBD1
j_gene: TRBJ1-3
v_gene: TRBV27
abundance: .
CDR3nt: TGTGCCACCTGGGACAGGGCTGGAAACACCATATATTTT
CDR3aa: CATWDRAGNTIYF

d_gene: TRBD2
j_gene: TRBJ2-1
v_gene: TRBV6-4
abundance: once
CDR3nt: TGTGCCAGCAGAGTACTAGCGGGGGCTCCGAATGAGCAGTTCTTC
CDR3aa: CASRVLAGAPNEQFF

d_gene: TRBD2
j_gene: TRBJ2-1
v_gene: TRBV7-3
abundance: .
CDR3nt: TGTGCCAGCAGCAAAACTAGCGGGAGATACAATGAGCAGTTCTTC
CDR3aa: CASSKTSGRYNEQFF

d_gene: TRBD2
j_gene: TRBJ2-3
v_gene: TRBV4-1
abundance: .
CDR3nt: TGCGCCAGCAGCCATCACTGGCACCACCTGGAGCGGGGGACAGATACGCAGTATTTT
CDR3aa: CASSHHWHHLERGTDTQYF

d_gene: .
j_gene: TRBJ1-2
v_gene: TRBV7-8
abundance: .
CDR3nt: TGTGCCAGCAGCTTAGCGCGGGCGGGCACTCCTACGGCTAACTATGGCTACACCTTC
CDR3aa: CASSLARAGTPTANYGYTF

d_gene: .
j_gene: TRBJ2-4
v_gene: TRBV2
abundance: .
CDR3nt: TGTGCCAGCAGTGTTGGGCTTGGCATTCAGTACTTC
CDR3aa: CASSVGLGIQYF

d_gene: TRBD1
j_gene: TRBJ1-1
v_gene: TRBV6-5
abundance: .
CDR3nt: TGTGCCAGCAACGAATACAGGACAGGGTCCTTT
CDR3aa: CASNEYRTGSF

d_gene: TRBD1
j_gene: TRBJ2-1
v_gene: TRBV5-6
abundance: .
CDR3nt: TGTGCCAGCAGCTCGGGACAGGGAGGGCAGTTCTTC
CDR3aa: CASSSGQGGQFF

d_gene: TRBD2
j_gene: TRBJ2-1
v_gene: TRBV7-8
abundance: .
CDR3nt: TGTGCCAGCAGCTTATTTCCTAGCGGGGGGGCCAATCACAATGAGCAGTTCTTC
CDR3aa: CASSLFPSGGANHNEQFF

d_gene: .
j_gene: TRBJ2-4
v_gene: TRBV3-1/TRBV3-2
abundance: .
CDR3nt: TGTGCCAGCAGCCAAGGCGTCGGTATTCAGTACTTC
CDR3aa: CASSQGVGIQYF

d_gene: TRBD2
j_gene: TRBJ2-7
v_gene: TRBV4-2
abundance: .
CDR3nt: TGTGCCAGCAGCCCCGGAGCGGGGGGGCGTTACGAGCAGTACTTC
CDR3aa: CASSPGAGGRYEQYF

d_gene: TRBD2
j_gene: TRBJ2-3
v_gene: TRBV7-3
abundance: .
CDR3nt: TGTGCCAGCACCCCCGGACTAGCGGGGATTGATACGCAGTATTTT
CDR3aa: CASTPGLAGIDTQYF

d_gene: TRBD1
j_gene: TRBJ2-7
v_gene: TRBV2
abundance: .
CDR3nt: TGTGCCAGCAGCCGAATTGGACAGGGTCCTCCCGAGCAGTACTTC
CDR3aa: CASSRIGQGPPEQYF

d_gene: .
j_gene: TRBJ2-2
v_gene: TRBV10-3
abundance: .
CDR3nt: TGTGCCATCGAGTCGAAATCGAACACCGGGGAGCTGTTTTTT
CDR3aa: CAIESKSNTGELFF

d_gene: TRBD2
j_gene: TRBJ2-5
v_gene: TRBV4-1
abundance: .
CDR3nt: TGCGCCAGCAGCCAAGTTCATCCGGGACTAGCGGGGCCACAAGAGACCCAGTACTTC
CDR3aa: CASSQVHPGLAGPQETQYF

d_gene: .
j_gene: TRBJ1-2
v_gene: TRBV5-5
abundance: .
CDR3nt: TGTGCCAGCAGCTCCCAGTCCCAGGGCTATGGCTACACCTTC
CDR3aa: CASSSQSQGYGYTF

d_gene: TRBD1
j_gene: TRBJ2-2
v_gene: TRBV5-1
abundance: .
CDR3nt: TGCGCCAGCAGCTTGACAGGGGGGACCGGGGAGCTGTTTTTT
CDR3aa: CASSLTGGTGELFF

d_gene: .
j_gene: TRBJ2-1
v_gene: TRBV5-1
abundance: .
CDR3nt: TGCGCCAGCAATCTGGCAGCACAGGGCGGTGAGCAGTTCTTC
CDR3aa: CASNLAAQGGEQFF